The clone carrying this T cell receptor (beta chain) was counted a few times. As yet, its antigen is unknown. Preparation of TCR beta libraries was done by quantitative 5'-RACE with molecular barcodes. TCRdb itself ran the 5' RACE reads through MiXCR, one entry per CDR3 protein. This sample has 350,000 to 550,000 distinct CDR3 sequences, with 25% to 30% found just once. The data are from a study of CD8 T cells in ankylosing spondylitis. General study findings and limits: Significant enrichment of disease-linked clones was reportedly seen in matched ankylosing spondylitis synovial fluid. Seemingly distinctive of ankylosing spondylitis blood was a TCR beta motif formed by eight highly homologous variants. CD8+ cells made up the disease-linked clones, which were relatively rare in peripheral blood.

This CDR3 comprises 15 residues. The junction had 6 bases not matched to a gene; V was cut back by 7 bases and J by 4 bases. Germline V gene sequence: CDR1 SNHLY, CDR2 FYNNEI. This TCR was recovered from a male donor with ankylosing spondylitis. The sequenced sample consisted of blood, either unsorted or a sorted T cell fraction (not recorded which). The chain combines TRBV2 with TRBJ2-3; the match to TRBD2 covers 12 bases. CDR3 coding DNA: TGTGCCAGCAAATCAACTAGCGGGAGGTCAGATACGCAGTATTTT. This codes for CASKSTSGRSDTQYF.